This passage covers 20 T cell receptor beta chains from one sample sequenced in a study of T-cell reconstitution after alpha-beta-depleted transplantation in children. Preparation of the TCRbeta library used unique molecular identifiers. TCRdb reanalysed the PCR reads using MiXCR and keeps one entry per CDR3 protein. The sample lists approximately 510,000 distinct CDR3 sequences, about 16% occurring once. The specimen comprised PBMCs from the stem cell graft donor, sampled from the stem cell graft. The receptor source for this set is a human donor who donated a stem cell graft to a child with acute lymphoblastic leukemia.

The gene calls are TRBV13 and TRBJ1-1; D ambiguous. V lost 5 bases to trimming and J lost 3 bases, with 16 bases between them. Germline CDR1 is PRHDT and CDR2 is FYEKMQ (reference sequence). This CDR3 has 15 amino acids. The CDR3 nucleotides read TGTGCCAGCAGCACTAGGACGGCGGCGGACACTGAAGCTTTCTTT. Protein product: CASSTRTAADTEAFF.

This clonotype has ten or more counts. V gene TRBV20-1 combines with J gene TRBJ2-3, with TRBD2 as a possible D gene (5 bases). The CDR3 covers 14 residues. V shed 6 bases and J shed 2 bases, with 15 bases lying between them. From germline, CDR1 is DFQATT and CDR2 SNEGSKA (reference sequence). CDR3 DNA: TGCAGTGCCGGAGGTGGACCTCCCACAGATACGCAGTATTTT. Residues: CSAGGGPPTDTQYF.

This sequence joins TRBV6-5 and TRBJ2-5; the match to TRBD1 covers 7 bases. V shed 2 bases, J shed 5 bases, and the junction held 5 bases outside the gene matches. This CDR3 has 14 amino acids. Germline values: CDR1 MNHEY, CDR2 SVGAGI. CDR3 DNA sequence: TGTGCCAGCAGTTACGACAGGGCCACCGAGACCCAGTACTTC. Amino acids: CASSYDRATETQYF.

CDR3 region: CASSQERLAGVYEQYF. The CDR3 DNA sequence: TGTGCCAGCAGCCAAGAAAGGCTAGCGGGCGTCTACGAGCAGTACTTC. The V gene is TRBV4-2, the J gene TRBJ2-7; 8 positions agree with TRBD2. This CDR3 is 16 amino acids long. Germline V CDR1 and CDR2: LGHNA, YNFKEQ. V lost 0 bases, J lost 3 bases, and 7 bases stayed unmatched.

The chain recombines TRBV29-1 with TRBJ2-7; D might be TRBD1 or TRBD2, each matching 6 bases. Trimming removed 5 bases at V and 3 bases at J, with 14 bases between. Germline V gene lookup returns CDR1 SQVTM and CDR2 ANQGSEA. The CDR3 runs 13 residues. The CDR3, as DNA: TGCAGCGTTTCGAGAAGGGGGGACTACGAGCAGTACTTC. Protein product: CSVSRRGDYEQYF.

CDR3: CSARDRLAGHTDTQYF. The CDR3 nucleotides read TGCAGTGCTAGAGATCGCCTAGCGGGACACACAGATACGCAGTATTTT. The chain uses TRBV20-1 and TRBJ2-3, with 9 bases that match TRBD2. The CDR3 contains 16 residues. Trimming removed 0 bases from V and 2 bases from J; junction bases left unmatched: 6. Germline assignment: CDR1 DFQATT and CDR2 SNEGSKA (reference sequence).

This clonotype was seen a handful of times. The chain couples TRBV21-1 to TRBJ2-3; the table's D call, TRBD1, was not checked against the DNA. TRBV21-1 is a pseudogene locus. The CDR3 consists of 15 residues. CDR3 protein: CASSTKTGGKDTQYF. CDR3 in DNA: TGTGCCAGCAGCACTAAGACAGGGGGCAAAGATACGCAGTATTTT.

The chain uses TRBV9 and TRBJ2-2; 10 bases match TRBD2. CDR3 length: 18 amino acids. With V trimmed by 0 bases and J by 6 bases, 11 bases remained unmatched. Germline CDR1 reads SGDLS; CDR2 reads YYNGEE. Here the CDR3 reads CASSVASGSPRGSGELFF. CDR3 coding DNA: TGTGCCAGCAGCGTAGCTAGCGGGAGTCCCCGGGGCTCCGGGGAGCTGTTTTTT.

The genes are TRBV24-1 and TRBJ1-1; possible D gene TRBD1, 6 bases. CDR3 size: 15 residues. V lost 5 bases to trimming and J lost 0 bases, with 12 bases between them. CDR1 KGHDR and CDR2 SFDVKD come from the germline V gene. The CDR3 here is CATSGGGDMNTEAFF. DNA for the CDR3: TGTGCCACCAGTGGGGGGGGGGACATGAACACTGAAGCTTTCTTT.

This clonotype has only a few counts. V and J are TRBV5-1 and TRBJ2-3, with 8 bases fitting TRBD1. Germline CDR1 is SGHRS and CDR2 is YFSETQ. With 9 bases clipped from V and 2 bases from J, the junction kept 8 bases outside the gene matches. The CDR3 length is 14 residues. The CDR3 nucleotides are TGCGCCACCCGGACAGGGACGAACACAGATACGCAGTATTTT. This gives the protein CATRTGTNTDTQYF.

V and J are TRBV5-6 and TRBJ2-7; 9 nucleotides agree with TRBD1. V lost 5 bases and J lost 6; bases outside the gene matches: 3. Germline V lookup: CDR1 SGHDT, CDR2 YYEEEE. The CDR3 contains 12 residues. CDR3 protein: CASSSTGGEQYF. CDR3 bases: TGTGCCAGCAGTTCGACAGGGGGCGAGCAGTACTTC.

V and J are TRBV12-3 or TRBV12-4 and TRBJ2-1, with D hard to call. The CDR3 loop spans 14 amino acids. The V end lost 7 bases, the J end lost 10 bases, and 20 bases lay between the germline ends. The CDR3 protein is CASTSMGLTAEQFF. For the CDR3, the DNA is TGTGCCAGCACCTCGATGGGATTGACTGCAGAGCAGTTCTTC.

This chain uses TRBV7-9 with TRBJ2-5; TRBD2 agrees at 7 bases. Trimming at V came to 5 bases and at J to 1 base, leaving 13 bases not matched to a gene. In germline, CDR1 is SEHNR, CDR2 FQNEAQ (reference sequence). CDR3 size: 17 residues. The CDR3 loop reads CASSLVGGSRVQETQYF. CDR3 in DNA: TGTGCCAGCAGCCTGGTCGGGGGGTCCAGGGTCCAAGAGACCCAGTACTTC.

This rearrangement joins TRBV12-3 or TRBV12-4 to TRBJ1-4; possibly TRBD1 for D (6 bases). V gave up 2 bases and J gave up 8 bases, with 18 bases separating them. CDR3 length equals 16 residues. CDR3 sequence (DNA): TGTGCCAGCAGTTTACGGGCCCCAGCAGGGGCCGAAAAACTGTTTTTT. Protein: CASSLRAPAGAEKLFF.

The V and J genes are TRBV6-5 and TRBJ2-1, with D possibly TRBD2 on 7 matching bases. This CDR3 region has 15 residues. The V gene's germline CDR1 is MNHEY and CDR2 SVGAGI. V was cut by 6 bases and J by 5 bases, with 17 bases left in between. As DNA, the CDR3 is TGTGCCAGCAGCATACAGGGACTACGACACAATGAGCAGTTCTTC. Translating it yields CASSIQGLRHNEQFF.

This sequence joins TRBV24-1 and TRBJ2-1; D call uncertain. V was clipped by 4 bases and J by 4 bases, with 13 bases between them. CDR1 is KGHDR, CDR2 SFDVKD, per germline. The CDR3 loop spans 15 amino acids. CDR3 sequence: CATSEGWQEYNEQFF. Here the CDR3 DNA reads TGTGCCACCAGTGAGGGTTGGCAAGAGTACAATGAGCAGTTCTTC.

The chain carries TRBV12-3 or TRBV12-4 and TRBJ2-3, with TRBD2 identical over 8 bases. J gave up 4 bases and V 6 bases, and 9 bases lay outside the gene matches. The CDR3 has 15 residues. The CDR3 loop is CASRRAGAGADTQYF. The CDR3 DNA is TGTGCCAGCAGGAGAGCGGGAGCGGGGGCAGATACGCAGTATTTT.

This sequence joins TRBV4-1 and TRBJ1-2, with 10 bases lining up with TRBD1. With V trimmed by 5 bases and J by 3 bases, 3 bases remained unmatched. This CDR3 contains 14 residues. CDR1 is MGHRA and CDR2 is YSYEKL in the germline V gene. Written as DNA, the CDR3 is TGCGCCAGCAGCGTCGGGACAGGGGACTATGGCTACACCTTC. Translating gives CASSVGTGDYGYTF.

The V call is TRBV19, the J call TRBJ1-1; no firm D call. Germline-derived CDR1 and CDR2 are LNHDA and SQIVND (reference sequence). The CDR3 consists of 15 residues. Deletions cut 5 bases from V and 0 bases from J, with 13 bases between. CDR3 region: CASSSWDGMNTEAFF. CDR3 bases: TGTGCCAGTAGTTCGTGGGATGGCATGAACACTGAAGCTTTCTTT. The complete variable domain, with remaining parts taken from reference TRBV19 and TRBJ1-1, reads DGGITQSPKYLFRKEGQNVTLSCEQNLNHDAMYWYRQDPGQGLRLIYYSQIVNDFQKGDIAEGYSVSREKKESFPLTVTSAQKNPTAFYLCASSSWDGMNTEAFFGQGTRLTVV.

V gene TRBV24-1 combines with J gene TRBJ2-7; no firm D call. Between the trimmed V and J ends, which lost 4 bases and 2 bases, there was a span of 8 bases. The CDR3 length is 13 residues. CDR1 is KGHDR, CDR2 SFDVKD, per germline. The CDR3 nucleotides read TGTGCCACCAGTGAGGACGGCGCCTACGAGCAGTACTTC. Residues: CATSEDGAYEQYF.